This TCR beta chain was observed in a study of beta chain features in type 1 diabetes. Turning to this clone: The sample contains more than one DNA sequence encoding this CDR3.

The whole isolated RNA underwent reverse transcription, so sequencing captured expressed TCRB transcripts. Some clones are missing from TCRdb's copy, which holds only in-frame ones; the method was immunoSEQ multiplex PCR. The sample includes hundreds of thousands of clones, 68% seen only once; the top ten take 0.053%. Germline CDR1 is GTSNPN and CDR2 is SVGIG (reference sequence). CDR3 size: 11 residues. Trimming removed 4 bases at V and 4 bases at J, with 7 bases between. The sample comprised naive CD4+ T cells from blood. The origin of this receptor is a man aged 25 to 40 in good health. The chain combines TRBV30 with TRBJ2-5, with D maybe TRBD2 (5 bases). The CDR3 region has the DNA TGTGCCTGGAAAGGGAGAGAGACCCAGTACTTC. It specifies CAWKGRETQYF. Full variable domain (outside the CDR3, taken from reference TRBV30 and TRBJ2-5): SQTIHQWPATLVQPVGSPLSLECTVEGTSNPNLYWYRQAAGRGLQLLFYSVGIGQISSEVPQNLSASRPQDRQFILSSKKLLLSDSGFYLCAWKGRETQYFGPGTRLLVL.